The 14 T cell receptor beta chains listed next were all sequenced from one sample in a study of beta chain features in type 1 diabetes. The study's findings and limits: Patients with Type 1 diabetes showed moderately but significantly shorter TCRB CDR3s in all four CD4+ subsets.

The sequenced template was cDNA made from the entire isolated RNA. Assay: immunoSEQ multiplex PCR; the TCRdb copy retains only in-frame clones and omits some. The sample has about 650,000 clones, approximately 13% seen once. Which antigens these TCRs recognize remains unknown. The sequencing input was naive CD4+ T cells from blood. The source is a man aged 25 to 45 with type 1 diabetes.

The chain carries TRBV5-4 and TRBJ1-4, with D possibly matching TRBD1 (6 bases). The CDR3 consists of 14 residues. Germline V lookup: CDR1 SGHNT, CDR2 YYREEE (reference sequence). Deletions cut 0 bases from V and 6 bases from J, with 9 bases between. The CDR3 spells CASSLAGVDEKLFF. The CDR3 DNA is TGTGCCAGCAGCTTGGCAGGGGTGGATGAAAAACTGTTTTTT.

Only a few counts were recorded for this clone. This chain links TRBV9 with TRBJ1-6, with 7 bases aligning to TRBD1. Germline V gene lookup returns CDR1 SGDLS and CDR2 YYNGEE. There are 16 residues in the CDR3. Trimming at V came to 3 bases and at J to 6 bases, leaving 9 bases not matched to a gene. This CDR3 is CASSALPGQSNSPLHF. The CDR3, as DNA: TGTGCCAGCAGCGCTTTACCGGGACAGAGTAATTCACCCCTCCACTTT.

Written as DNA, the CDR3 is TGTGCCAGCTCAGCAACAACGGGAGATGGCTACACCTTC. Amino acids: CASSATTGDGYTF. This chain uses TRBV18 with TRBJ1-2; D is unresolved. With 5 bases removed from V and 6 bases from J, the gap between germline ends came to 13 bases. CDR1 and CDR2 (germline): KGHSH, LQKENI. The CDR3 extends over 13 amino acids.

This clone has more than one count but fewer than ten. The chain recombines TRBV30 with TRBJ2-7; D remains ambiguous. The CDR3 is 10 amino acids. The V gene lost 2 bases and the J gene lost 7 bases, with 6 bases spanning the gap. Germline V lookup: CDR1 GTSNPN, CDR2 SVGIG (reference sequence). CDR3 coding DNA: TGTGCCTGGAGTATAGGAGAGCAGTACTTC. Amino acids: CAWSIGEQYF.

This clone was counted between two and nine times. This chain links TRBV19 with TRBJ2-1, with TRBD2 matching 9 bases. Germline trimming cut 1 base from V and 4 bases from J; bases unmatched to any gene: 2. Germline CDR1 reads LNHDA; CDR2 reads SQIVND (reference sequence). The CDR3 spans 15 residues. As DNA, the CDR3 is TGTGCCAGTAGTATAGTAGCGGGGGAGTACAATGAGCAGTTCTTC. This encodes CASSIVAGEYNEQFF.

This clone has more than one count but fewer than ten. The CDR3 protein is CASSRRGGLGNEQFF. The CDR3 region has the DNA TGTGCCAGCAGCCGGAGAGGGGGCTTGGGCAATGAGCAGTTCTTC. This chain connects TRBV7-2 to TRBJ2-1; 7 bases match TRBD1. The CDR3 loop spans 15 amino acids. The V gene's germline CDR1 is SGHTA and CDR2 FQGNSA. With V trimmed by 5 bases and J by 6 bases, 10 bases remained unmatched.

The sample holds a few counts of this clone. Written as DNA, the CDR3 is TGTGCCAGCAGTTACCCGACCGGGGGCTACACCTTC. Its protein is CASSYPTGGYTF. The J gene is TRBJ1-2, the V gene TRBV6-5; D is unclear. The length of the CDR3 is 12 residues. Germline loops: CDR1 MNHEY, CDR2 SVGAGI. Deletions cut 2 bases from V and 8 bases from J, with 9 bases between.

The sample holds a few counts of this clone. The rearrangement joins TRBV7-2 to TRBJ2-6; no clear D gene. CDR3 length equals 17 residues. Trimming cost V 0 bases and J 0 bases, with 9 bases left between them. Germline CDR1 is SGHTA and CDR2 is FQGNSA. The CDR3 loop reads CASSLAPQFSGANVLTF. As DNA, the CDR3 is TGTGCCAGCAGCTTAGCTCCACAGTTCTCTGGGGCCAACGTCCTGACTTTC.

The chain uses TRBV11-2 and TRBJ2-5; D is ambiguous. There are 14 residues in the CDR3. Trimming removed 1 base from V and 3 bases from J, with 9 bases in between. Germline CDR1 is SGHAT and CDR2 is FQNNGV. The CDR3 coding sequence is TGTGCCAGCAGCTTAGTTGTCAGAGAAGAGACCCAGTACTTC. Its translation is CASSLVVREETQYF. Supplemented by reference TRBV11-2 and TRBJ2-5, the full variable domain reads EAGVAQSPRYKIIEKRQSVAFWCNPISGHATLYWYQQILGQGPKLLIQFQNNGVVDDSQLPKDRFSAERLKGVDSTLKIQPAKLEDSAVYLCASSLVVREETQYFGPGTRLLVL.

This rearrangement joins TRBV30 to TRBJ2-2; D is uncertain. Trimming left V 4 bases short and J 8 bases short, with 8 bases between. Per the germline V gene, CDR1 is GTSNPN and CDR2 is SVGIG (reference sequence). The length of the CDR3 is 11 residues. CDR3 residues: CAWTLGGELFF. The DNA for the CDR3 is TGTGCCTGGACCCTAGGAGGGGAGCTGTTTTTT.

The chain uses TRBV4-1 and TRBJ1-2; 8 bases align to TRBD1. CDR1 is MGHRA and CDR2 is YSYEKL in the germline V gene. J was trimmed by 0 bases and V by 1 base; bases with no gene match: 10. This CDR3 region has 18 residues. Written as DNA, the CDR3 is TGCGCCAGCAGCCAAGGCTGGGACAGGCTAATAGCTAACTATGGCTACACCTTC. Its protein is CASSQGWDRLIANYGYTF.

The gene calls are TRBV10-3 and TRBJ2-7; D is tentatively TRBD1 or TRBD2 (5 bases each). The germline CDR1 and CDR2 sequences are ENHRY and SYGVKD. The CDR3 spans 15 residues. The V and J ends lost 4 bases and 5 bases respectively, with 18 bases between them. The CDR3 loop is CAISASGDAGDEQYF. CDR3 in DNA: TGTGCCATCAGTGCGAGTGGGGACGCCGGCGACGAGCAGTACTTC.

The rearrangement joins TRBV4-2 to TRBJ2-5; D possibly matches TRBD1 or TRBD2 (6 bases each). The germline CDR1 and CDR2 sequences are LGHNA and YNFKEQ. Trimming took 0 bases from V and 5 from J, leaving 16 bases between them. This CDR3 spans 16 amino acids. CDR3 nucleotides: TGTGCCAGCAGCCAAGATTTGAACAGGGAGGTGGAGACCCAGTACTTC. Its protein is CASSQDLNREVETQYF.

About this clone: This specimen includes other DNA sequences encoding the same CDR3. V gene TRBV27 combines with J gene TRBJ2-7; no clear D gene. With 2 bases removed from V and 4 bases from J, the gap between germline ends came to 3 bases. The CDR3 spans 11 residues. The germline gives CDR1 MNHEY, CDR2 SMNVEV (reference sequence). The CDR3: CASSLGYEQYF. The CDR3 DNA sequence: TGTGCCAGCAGTTTAGGATACGAGCAGTACTTC.